The entry below describes one TCR beta chain. The sample's time point: baseline, week 1 (first vaccination visit). The treatment: pre-vaccination baseline after standard-of-care therapy. Libraries were prepared by immunoSEQ multiplex PCR; TCRdb keeps only in-frame clonotypes and omits some of them. Counted here are nearly 50,000 clones, roughly 90% occurring once; the ten biggest clones make up less than 3%. This specimen comes from a study of a mutant IDH1 vaccine in newly diagnosed glioma. The TCR comes from a man in his forties with glioma. The sample in question was PBMCs, obtained from a glioma patient treated with radiotherapy, temozolomide or both.

The CDR3 sequence: CASSVLVGAGANVLTF. The CDR3 nucleotides read TGCGCCAGCAGTGTCCTGGTGGGGGCTGGGGCCAACGTCCTGACTTTC. The chain combines TRBV10-1 with TRBJ2-6; D is perhaps TRBD1 or TRBD2 (5 bases each). In germline, CDR1 is WNHNN, CDR2 SYGVQD (reference sequence). V lost 4 bases and J 2 bases, leaving 12 bases between the germline ends. This CDR3 has 16 residues.